The 22 T cell receptor beta chains in this list originate from one sample, sequenced in a study of radiotherapy plus CTLA-4 blockade in lung cancer. TCRdb's table, derived via immunoSEQ multiplex PCR, lists solely in-frame clones and lacks some. The sample lists over 85,000 clones; about four fifths were seen once. Specimen: peripheral blood, collected from a patient treated with radiotherapy plus ipilimumab. Source of these receptors: a human donor with non-small cell lung cancer that progressed on radiotherapy plus ipilimumab.

The chain recombines TRBV7-8 with TRBJ2-3; TRBD1 might be the D (6 bases). CDR3 length: 15 amino acids. Between the trimmed V and J ends, which lost 5 bases and 2 bases, there was a span of 14 bases. The germline V gene encodes CDR1 SGHVS and CDR2 FQNEAQ. Here the CDR3 reads CASSQPGQITDTQYF. CDR3 DNA sequence: TGTGCCAGCAGCCAGCCGGGACAAATCACAGATACGCAGTATTTT.

To note about this clone: Other nucleotide sequences in the sample specify the same CDR3. This rearrangement joins TRBV6-5 to TRBJ2-1, with D possibly being TRBD2 (6 bases). Germline values: CDR1 MNHEY, CDR2 SVGAGI. Trimming pared 0 bases from V and 0 bases from J, leaving 9 bases between. CDR3 size: 16 residues. The CDR3 bases are TGTGCCAGCAGTTACTCGGGGGGAAGCTCCTACAATGAGCAGTTCTTC. Protein product: CASSYSGGSSYNEQFF.

This sequence joins TRBV5-1 and TRBJ2-3; TRBD2 matches 9 bases. V was pared by 1 base and J by 2 bases, with 5 bases of the junction left unmatched. The V gene's germline CDR1 is SGHRS and CDR2 YFSETQ. The CDR3 is 16 residues long. The CDR3 DNA reads as TGCGCCAGCAGCTTGAGGAGCGGGGGGTTCACAGATACGCAGTATTTT. The encoded protein is CASSLRSGGFTDTQYF.

The V and J genes are TRBV2 and TRBJ1-1; TRBD1 might be the D (6 bases). V lost 4 bases and J 0 bases, leaving 15 bases between the germline ends. CDR1 SNHLY and CDR2 FYNNEI come from the germline V gene. This CDR3 has 16 residues. The CDR3 DNA sequence: TGTGCCAGCAGTGGGTCGGCAGGGGACATGAACACTGAAGCTTTCTTT. The encoded protein is CASSGSAGDMNTEAFF.

The chain links TRBV5-1 to TRBJ2-5; TRBD2 is a possible D gene (6 bases). The CDR3 has 14 amino acids. CDR1 is SGHRS and CDR2 is YFSETQ in the germline V gene. The V end lost 2 bases, the J end lost 2 bases, and 10 bases lay between the germline ends. As DNA, the CDR3 is TGCGCCAGCAGCTTTGGGGGACTTCAAGAGACCCAGTACTTC. Its protein product is CASSFGGLQETQYF.

This sequence joins TRBV30 and TRBJ1-4, with D unclear. This CDR3 spans 14 amino acids. Deletions cut 1 base from V and 3 bases from J, with 9 bases between. Per the germline V gene, CDR1 is GTSNPN and CDR2 is SVGIG (reference sequence). The CDR3 DNA reads as TGTGCCTGGAGTGGGAGGGTCTCTAATGAAAAACTGTTTTTT. Amino acids: CAWSGRVSNEKLFF.

This chain uses TRBV7-3 with TRBJ2-1; 15 bases align to TRBD2. V was pared by 5 bases and J by 10 bases, with 6 bases of the junction left unmatched. This CDR3 is built from 15 residues. Germline assignment: CDR1 SGHTA and CDR2 FQGTGA. The DNA for the CDR3 is TGTGCCAGCAGCCCCGGACTAGCGGGAGGGCGCGAGCAGTTCTTC. This gives the protein CASSPGLAGGREQFF.

The sample holds a few counts of this clone. This chain connects TRBV6-6 to TRBJ2-2; 7 positions agree with TRBD1. Germline V CDR1 and CDR2: MNHNY, SVGAGI (reference sequence). The CDR3 is 15 residues long. V was clipped by 6 bases and J by 5 bases; unmatched bases: 9. The DNA for the CDR3 is TGTGCCAGCAGAGTAACGGCACAGGGGACCGGGGAGCTGTTTTTT. Encoded protein: CASRVTAQGTGELFF.

V is TRBV15 and J is TRBJ1-1; D is uncertain. The germline gives CDR1 LNHNV, CDR2 YYDKDF (reference sequence). Deletions cut 0 bases from V and 4 bases from J, with 9 bases between. The CDR3 loop spans 14 amino acids. CDR3 amino acids: CATSREGRRTEAFF. The DNA of the CDR3 is TGTGCCACCAGCAGAGAGGGCAGGCGCACTGAAGCTTTCTTT.

This clone was seen a handful of times. J is TRBJ1-4 and V is TRBV5-4; possibly TRBD1 for D (6 bases). Germline V gene sequence: CDR1 SGHNT, CDR2 YYREEE (reference sequence). The CDR3 loop spans 13 amino acids. V lost 4 bases, J lost 7 bases, and 11 bases lay in between. CDR3 sequence reads: CASSPRGSEKLFF. CDR3 DNA sequence: TGTGCCAGCAGCCCCAGGGGAAGTGAAAAACTGTTTTTT.

A single count supports this clone. The V call is TRBV9, the J call TRBJ2-5; no clear D. V gave up 4 bases and J gave up 4 bases, with 14 bases separating them. The CDR3 has 14 amino acids. Germline V gives CDR1 SGDLS, CDR2 YYNGEE. CDR3 sequence reads: CASSSAGARETQYF. The CDR3 DNA sequence: TGTGCCAGCAGCTCAGCTGGTGCAAGAGAGACCCAGTACTTC. The full variable domain, completed using reference TRBV9 and TRBJ2-5, is DSGVTQTPKHLITATGQRVTLRCSPRSGDLSVYWYQQSLDQGLQFLIQYYNGEERAKGNILERFSAQQFPDLHSELNLSSLELGDSALYFCASSSAGARETQYFGPGTRLLVL.

The sample holds a few counts of this clone. The chain combines TRBV5-1 with TRBJ2-7, with no clear D. V shed 0 bases and J shed 0 bases, with 7 bases lying between them. CDR1 is SGHRS and CDR2 is YFSETQ in the germline V gene. The CDR3 spans 14 residues. The CDR3 bases are TGCGCCAGCAGCTTGGATGCCCACTCCTACGAGCAGTACTTC. It encodes CASSLDAHSYEQYF.

V is TRBV19 and J is TRBJ1-2; D might be TRBD1 (5 bases). The germline CDR1 and CDR2 sequences are LNHDA and SQIVND (reference sequence). The CDR3 loop spans 14 amino acids. V lost 5 bases, J lost 2 bases, and 12 bases lay in between. The CDR3 region has the DNA TGTGCCAGTAGTTCGGGGCGACGGAACTATGGCTACACCTTC. This codes for CASSSGRRNYGYTF. The variable domain in full, with the rest retrieved from reference TRBV19 and TRBJ1-2, is DGGITQSPKYLFRKEGQNVTLSCEQNLNHDAMYWYRQDPGQGLRLIYYSQIVNDFQKGDIAEGYSVSREKKESFPLTVTSAQKNPTAFYLCASSSGRRNYGYTFGSGTRLTVV.

The rearrangement uses TRBV29-1 and TRBJ1-2, with 8 bases that match TRBD1. The CDR3 sequence is 15 residues long. The germline gives CDR1 SQVTM, CDR2 ANQGSEA. J lost 4 bases, V lost 3 bases, and 10 bases had no gene match. CDR3 nucleotide sequence: TGCAGCGTTGATTATTCGGGACAGGCGGCCTATGGCTACACCTTC. This sequence encodes CSVDYSGQAAYGYTF.

About this clone: Other DNA sequences in the same sample also yield this CDR3. The chain links TRBV13 to TRBJ2-1; D possibly corresponds to TRBD1 (5 bases). V was pared by 3 bases and J by 5 bases, with 8 bases between. The CDR3 length is 13 residues. CDR1 is PRHDT, CDR2 FYEKMQ, per germline (reference sequence). As DNA, the CDR3 is TGTGCCAGCAGCTTGGGGCGTAACAATGAGCAGTTCTTC. It is translated as CASSLGRNNEQFF.

This clone was counted only a few times. J is TRBJ2-1 and V is TRBV27, with D possibly TRBD2 on 6 matching bases. CDR1 and CDR2 from the germline V gene are MNHEY and SMNVEV (reference sequence). The CDR3 totals 14 residues. V was trimmed by 0 bases and J by 7 bases, leaving 10 bases between them. CDR3 nucleotides: TGTGCCAGCAGTTTATCCCCGACTAGTAATGAGCAGTTCTTC. The encoded protein is CASSLSPTSNEQFF.

V and J are TRBV19 and TRBJ2-3; weak D call: TRBD1 (5 bases). The V end was cut by 2 bases, the J end by 2 bases, with 8 bases between. The length of the CDR3 is 14 residues. Germline V CDR1 and CDR2: LNHDA, SQIVND (reference sequence). The CDR3 nucleotides are TGTGCCAGTAGTATAATGACAGACACAGATACGCAGTATTTT. This encodes CASSIMTDTDTQYF.

The chain uses TRBV6-6 and TRBJ2-5; D perhaps matches TRBD2 (6 bases). The J call is doubtful: the DNA matches TRBJ2-7 better. The germline CDR1 and CDR2 sequences are MNHNY and SVGAGI (reference sequence). The CDR3 extends over 16 amino acids. CDR3 amino acids: CASSSTRMTGAYEQYF. The CDR3 nucleotides are TGTGCCAGCAGTTCCACGCGAATGACGGGAGCGTACGAGCAGTACTTC.

The V call is TRBV27, the J call TRBJ2-6; D might be TRBD1 or TRBD2, each matching 5 bases. The CDR3 has 19 residues. Germline CDR1 is MNHEY and CDR2 is SMNVEV (reference sequence). Between the trimmed V and J ends, which lost 4 bases and 2 bases, there was a span of 21 bases. CDR3 sequence reads: CASSSWTSRGFPGANVLTF. In DNA, the CDR3 is TGTGCCAGCAGTTCTTGGACATCCCGGGGTTTTCCTGGGGCCAACGTCCTGACTTTC.

The chain is built from TRBV18 and TRBJ2-7; D may match TRBD1 or TRBD2 (5 bases each). The V gene's germline CDR1 is KGHSH and CDR2 LQKENI. The V end was cut by 2 bases, the J end by 5 bases, with 13 bases between. CDR3 length: 14 residues. CDR3 in amino acids: CASSPGGIPHEQYV. The CDR3 DNA reads TGTGCCAGCTCACCAGGGGGAATTCCCCACGAGCAGTACGTC.

This chain joins TRBV29-1 and TRBJ2-2; 8 nucleotides match TRBD1. The CDR3 contains 12 residues. The V segment lost 4 bases and the J segment 6 bases; nucleotides outside the gene matches: 1. Per germline, CDR1 SQVTM and CDR2 ANQGSEA. CDR3 sequence reads: CSVGTGPGELFF. In DNA form, the CDR3 reads TGCAGCGTTGGGACAGGGCCCGGGGAGCTGTTTTTT.

V usage is TRBV7-3 and J usage is TRBJ2-1; 10 nucleotides match TRBD2. The germline V gene has CDR1 SGHTA and CDR2 FQGTGA. CDR3 length: 16 residues. V trimming: 0 bases; J trimming: 9 bases; junction bases outside the gene matches: 8. In DNA, the CDR3 is TGTGCCAGCAGCTTAACGTTGGCTAGCGGGAGTGGTGAGCAGTTCTTC. This codes for CASSLTLASGSGEQFF. The full variable domain, its missing parts supplied by reference TRBV7-3 and TRBJ2-1, is GAGVSQTPSNKVTEKGKYVELRCDPISGHTALYWYRQSLGQGPEFLIYFQGTGAADDSGLPNDRFFAVRPEGSVSTLKIQRTERGDSAVYLCASSLTLASGSGEQFFGPGTRLTVL.